A selection of T cell receptor beta chains follows, all from one sample in a study of T-cell memory formation after mild COVID-19. TCRdb reprocessed the 5' RACE reads with MiXCR, giving one entry per CDR3 protein. The table lists about 360,000 distinct CDR3 sequences, approximately 15% of them singletons. Sequences were obtained from PBMCs or a T cell subset sorted from them (not recorded which). Source of these receptors: a man aged 18 to 35 who had mild COVID-19 (a few samples of this study predate the infection). Cell type and time point are not known. CDR3s include the opening cysteine and the closing phenylalanine or tryptophan. D genes are given only for firm matches. Clone size is stated in some rows and not others, as once, few, many or a class when expanded.

j_call v_call clone_size d_call cdr3_nt cdr3_aa
TRBJ1-6 TRBV6-5 - - TGTGCCAGCAGGGGAAAACCGGGACGGGTACAACCTACCCCTAATTCACCCCTCCACTTT CASRGKPGRVQPTPNSPLHF
TRBJ2-5 TRBV23-1 few TRBD2 TGCGCCAGCAGTCAATCGAGGTCGCTAGCGGAAGAGACCCAGTACTTC CASSQSRSLAEETQYF
TRBJ1-6 TRBV5-6 - - TGTGCCAGCACCCGTCGGGGGGCCTATAATTCACCCCTCCACTTT CASTRRGAYNSPLHF
TRBJ1-1 TRBV14 few - TGTGCCAGCAGCCAAGCGGGGCCCGACGATGAAGCTTTCTTT CASSQAGPDDEAFF
TRBJ1-2 TRBV5-6 - - TGTGCCAGCAGCTTGTTATGGGGGCGAGGTGGCTACACCTTC CASSLLWGRGGYTF
TRBJ2-3 TRBV24-1 few - TGTGCCACCAGTGATAATCGGCAGGGAGTGGCAGATACGCAGTATTTT CATSDNRQGVADTQYF
TRBJ2-7 TRBV4-3 - - TGCGCCAGCAGCCAAGATAGGACAGGGCTAGCGGGTTACGAGCAGTACTTC CASSQDRTGLAGYEQYF
TRBJ2-5 TRBV5-5 - - TGTGCCAGCAGCCTGGAGGGGGGTCCACAAGAGACCCAGTACTTC CASSLEGGPQETQYF
TRBJ1-2 TRBV5-1 - - TGCGCCAGCAGCTTGTTTAGCGGTAATGGCTACACCTTC CASSLFSGNGYTF
TRBJ1-2 TRBV27 few - TGTGCCAGCAGATCCCAGTGGGGGAAGTATGGCTACACCTTC CASRSQWGKYGYTF
TRBJ2-2 TRBV5-1 - TRBD1 TGCGCCAGCAGCTTGGCTACCGGGACAGGGACCGGGGAGCTGTTTTTT CASSLATGTGTGELFF
TRBJ1-1 TRBV11-2 - - TGTGCCAGCACTCCCATGGCTTTCTTT CASTPMAFF
TRBJ1-4 TRBV2 few - TGTGCCAGCAGTCCCACAACTAATGAAAAACTGTTTTTT CASSPTTNEKLFF
TRBJ2-1 TRBV9 few TRBD2 TGTGCCAGCAGCGTAGACGGCGGGGGGGATGAGCAGTTCTTC CASSVDGGGDEQFF
TRBJ2-3 TRBV9 - - TGTGCCAGCAGCGGACTGGGGCGGGAATACACAGATACGCAGTATTTT CASSGLGREYTDTQYF
TRBJ1-1 TRBV7-2 - - TGTGCCAGCAGCTTAGTCTTAGCGACTGAAGCTTTCTTT CASSLVLATEAFF
TRBJ2-1 TRBV6-4 few - TGTGCCAGCAGTGACTCTGAGAATGAGCAGTTCTTC CASSDSENEQFF
TRBJ2-1 TRBV19 many - TGTGCCAGTAGTATCGGATTTTACAATGAGCAGTTCTTC CASSIGFYNEQFF